This entry lists 15 T cell receptor beta chains sequenced from one sample in a study of cytomegalovirus exposure and HLA in healthy donors. The PCR made use of 60 Vbeta and 13 Jbeta primers. TCRdb's table, derived via immunoSEQ multiplex PCR, lists solely in-frame clones and lacks some. This table has around 200,000 clones, around 89% appearing once. Sample: PBMCs. Receptor source: a woman aged 18-29 years in good health and CMV-seronegative.

The chain carries TRBV5-4 and TRBJ1-2, with D maybe TRBD1 (5 bases). The CDR3 length is 14 residues. From germline, CDR1 is SGHNT and CDR2 YYREEE (reference sequence). V was cut by 2 bases and J by 4 bases, with 12 bases left in between. The CDR3 protein is CASSFQGSGYGYTF. As DNA, the CDR3 is TGTGCCAGCAGCTTTCAGGGAAGTGGCTATGGCTACACCTTC.

The chain is built from TRBV6-5 and TRBJ1-2; TRBD1 agrees at 8 bases. V dropped 6 bases and J dropped 7; count of bases not matched to a gene: 4. Germline lookup yields CDR1 MNHEY and CDR2 SVGAGI. The CDR3 contains 12 residues. For the CDR3, the DNA is TGTGCCAGCAGCGACAGGGGAATTGGCTACACCTTC. Translating gives CASSDRGIGYTF.

In DNA, the CDR3 is TGTGCCAGCAGCTTTGGAGCGGGCACTGAAGCTTTCTTT. As protein: CASSFGAGTEAFF. The V call is TRBV7-9, the J call TRBJ1-1; D call uncertain. The V end was cut by 3 bases, the J end by 4 bases, with 9 bases between. This CDR3 has 13 residues. CDR1 is SEHNR and CDR2 is FQNEAQ in the germline V gene (reference sequence).

This clone was observed a handful of times. The genes are TRBV4-1 and TRBJ2-3; D not resolved. The CDR3 is 16 residues long. The germline CDR1 and CDR2 sequences are MGHRA and YSYEKL. The V end was cut by 1 base, the J end by 6 bases, with 17 bases between. The CDR3 region has the DNA TGCGCCAGCAGCCAAGTTCTGGTAGTGTCCGCGGATACGCAGTATTTT. Protein sequence: CASSQVLVVSADTQYF.

Regarding this clone: Distinct nucleotide sequences in the sample also encode this CDR3. The chain combines TRBV9 with TRBJ2-7, with D perhaps matching TRBD1 (5 bases). The CDR3 has 15 residues. The germline V gene has CDR1 SGDLS and CDR2 YYNGEE. V dropped 0 bases and J dropped 5 bases, with 15 bases sitting between them. Here the CDR3 reads CASSVAGGAGHEQYF. The CDR3 DNA reads as TGTGCCAGCAGCGTAGCTGGTGGGGCCGGGCACGAGCAGTACTTC.

The chain combines TRBV5-1 with TRBJ2-2, with D maybe TRBD2 (5 bases). From germline, CDR1 is SGHRS and CDR2 YFSETQ. The CDR3 has 13 residues. The ends were cut back, 2 bases at V and 6 bases at J, with 8 bases in the middle. The CDR3, as DNA: TGCGCCAGCAGCTTACTAGAACCCGGGGAGCTGTTTTTT. Its protein is CASSLLEPGELFF.

The chain is built from TRBV10-1 and TRBJ2-5, with D possibly being TRBD2 (5 bases). Trimming left V 0 bases short and J 3 bases short, with 11 bases between. In germline, CDR1 is WNHNN, CDR2 SYGVQD (reference sequence). The CDR3 consists of 15 residues. The chain's CDR3 is CASSESTSGEETQYF. CDR3 in DNA: TGCGCCAGCAGTGAGTCGACGAGCGGTGAAGAGACCCAGTACTTC.

This clone was seen more than once but under ten times. V and J are TRBV4-3 and TRBJ1-5; D may be TRBD1 (5 bases). The CDR3 sequence is 13 residues long. CDR1 LGHNA and CDR2 YSLEER come from the germline V gene. V lost 5 bases and J 5 bases, leaving 10 bases between the germline ends. CDR3 region: CASSILRDQPQHF. The CDR3 coding sequence is TGCGCCAGCAGCATCCTCAGGGATCAGCCCCAGCATTTT.

The rearrangement uses TRBV7-2 and TRBJ1-1; TRBD1 is a possible D gene (6 bases). This CDR3 comprises 14 residues. Germline V gene lookup returns CDR1 SGHTA and CDR2 FQGNSA. V was pared by 7 bases and J by 3 bases, with 15 bases between. This chain's CDR3 is CASTITGSDTEAFF. The CDR3 bases are TGTGCCAGCACCATAACAGGGTCTGACACTGAAGCTTTCTTT.

This chain links TRBV5-1 with TRBJ2-3; 11 bases are a match to TRBD2. Germline loops: CDR1 SGHRS, CDR2 YFSETQ. The V gene end was trimmed by 2 bases and the J gene end by 1 base; junction bases not matched to a gene: 3. This CDR3 comprises 16 residues. CDR3 bases: TGCGCCAGCAGCTTTAAGACTAGCGGGGGCACAGATACGCAGTATTTT. This sequence encodes CASSFKTSGGTDTQYF. The full variable domain, rest sourced from reference TRBV5-1 and TRBJ2-3, is KAGVTQTPRYLIKTRGQQVTLSCSPISGHRSVSWYQQTPGQGLQFLFEYFSETQRNKGNFPGRFSGRQFSNSRSEMNVSTLELGDSALYLCASSFKTSGGTDTQYFGPGTRLTVL.

The rearrangement joins TRBV6-1 to TRBJ1-1; 7 bases fit TRBD1. Germline V lookup: CDR1 MNHNS, CDR2 SASEGT. V lost 6 bases, J lost 2 bases, and 3 bases stayed unmatched. CDR3 length: 13 residues. The CDR3 DNA is TGTGCCAGCAGGGACAGGCTTAACACTGAAGCTTTCTTT. Its protein product is CASRDRLNTEAFF.

This sequence joins TRBV7-8 and TRBJ2-7, with a tentative D call TRBD1 (6 bases). The CDR3 has 14 residues. Germline V gene lookup returns CDR1 SGHVS and CDR2 FQNEAQ. With 6 bases removed from V and 2 bases from J, the gap between germline ends came to 14 bases. CDR3 nucleotides: TGTGCCAGCAGTCACCGACAGGCCACCTACGAGCAGTACTTC. Its translation is CASSHRQATYEQYF.

The chain couples TRBV5-4 to TRBJ2-2; 10 bases align to TRBD2. V was pared by 0 bases and J by 3 bases, with 8 bases of the junction left unmatched. Germline values: CDR1 SGHNT, CDR2 YYREEE (reference sequence). The CDR3 consists of 18 residues. The CDR3 coding sequence is TGTGCCAGCAGCTTGGCCAACGGGCTAGCGGGGGACACCGGGGAGCTGTTTTTT. Protein: CASSLANGLAGDTGELFF.

V and J are TRBV13 and TRBJ2-3, with 12 bases lining up with TRBD2. J lost 3 bases, V lost 5 bases, and 12 bases had no gene match. The CDR3 extends over 18 amino acids. From germline, CDR1 is PRHDT and CDR2 FYEKMQ (reference sequence). CDR3 amino acids: CASSPGLAGMGLTDTQYF. CDR3 in DNA: TGTGCCAGCAGCCCCGGACTAGCGGGAATGGGGTTGACAGATACGCAGTATTTT.

J is TRBJ2-3 and V is TRBV5-1, with 8 bases fitting TRBD2. This CDR3 has 17 residues. With 3 bases clipped from V and 0 bases from J, the junction kept 9 bases outside the gene matches. Looked up from germline, CDR1 is SGHRS and CDR2 is YFSETQ. CDR3 region: CASSSLLSGTSTDTQYF. The DNA for the CDR3 is TGCGCCAGCAGCTCCCTTCTTAGCGGGACTAGCACAGATACGCAGTATTTT. Based on the CDR3 plus reference TRBV5-1 and TRBJ2-3, the full variable domain is KAGVTQTPRYLIKTRGQQVTLSCSPISGHRSVSWYQQTPGQGLQFLFEYFSETQRNKGNFPGRFSGRQFSNSRSEMNVSTLELGDSALYLCASSSLLSGTSTDTQYFGPGTRLTVL.